Below are 30 T cell receptor beta chains sequenced from a single sample in a study of blood T cell repertoires in COVID-19. Assay used: immunoSEQ multiplex PCR; TCRdb lists only in-frame clones, some missing. The table records under 300,000 clones, around 80% of them present only once. The sequencing sample was made of PBMCs or T cells enriched from blood (not recorded which). The receptors originated from a man between 40 and 49 years old who had recovered from COVID-19.

The V gene is TRBV6-2 or TRBV6-3, the J gene TRBJ2-7, with D uncertain. Trimming removed 6 bases at V and 3 bases at J, with 9 bases between. The CDR3 runs to 12 residues. In germline, CDR1 is MNHEY, CDR2 SVGEGT. The CDR3 loop reads CASSTSGYEQYF. Here the CDR3 DNA reads TGTGCCAGCAGCACCTCAGGCTACGAGCAGTACTTC.

This chain connects TRBV29-1 to TRBJ2-3; tentative D call: TRBD1 (5 bases). Germline assignment: CDR1 SQVTM and CDR2 ANQGSEA. The V gene lost 7 bases and the J gene lost 11 bases, with 19 bases spanning the gap. This CDR3 has 12 amino acids. CDR3 residues: CSARAGSSGQYF. Written as DNA, the CDR3 is TGCAGCGCCAGGGCAGGTAGCAGTGGGCAGTATTTT.

V and J are TRBV6-6 and TRBJ1-2; perhaps TRBD1 as D (5 bases). Trimming shortened V by 8 bases and J by 3 bases, and 13 bases separated the two germline ends. The CDR3 spans 13 residues. Germline loops: CDR1 MNHNY, CDR2 SVGAGI (reference sequence). The CDR3 region is CASVPAGHYGYTF. DNA for the CDR3: TGTGCCAGCGTGCCGGCAGGGCACTATGGCTACACCTTC.

The chain combines TRBV7-2 with TRBJ2-1, with no clear D. Trimming removed 5 bases from V and 1 base from J, with 15 bases in between. CDR1 SGHTA and CDR2 FQGNSA come from the germline V gene. This CDR3 spans 16 amino acids. CDR3 sequence: CASSSAVASSYNEQFF. CDR3 sequence (DNA): TGTGCCAGCAGCAGTGCGGTAGCTAGTTCCTACAATGAGCAGTTCTTC.

The chain combines TRBV27 with TRBJ1-4, with 7 bases fitting TRBD1. This CDR3 is 17 amino acids long. Germline V lookup: CDR1 MNHEY, CDR2 SMNVEV (reference sequence). J gave up 0 bases and V 5 bases, and 9 bases lay outside the gene matches. CDR3 sequence: CASSPAGQTATNEKLFF. For the CDR3, the DNA is TGTGCCAGCAGTCCCGCGGGACAGACAGCAACTAATGAAAAACTGTTTTTT.

This sequence joins TRBV7-3 and TRBJ2-2; D gene ambiguous. The V end lost 3 bases, the J end lost 1 base, and 9 bases lay between the germline ends. The CDR3 consists of 15 residues. The germline V gene encodes CDR1 SGHTA and CDR2 FQGTGA. The CDR3 loop reads CASSFNPGNTGELFF. The CDR3, as DNA: TGTGCCAGCAGCTTTAACCCGGGGAACACCGGGGAGCTGTTTTTT.

This chain connects TRBV6-1 to TRBJ2-3, with 9 bases lining up with TRBD2. The CDR3 runs to 16 residues. The V segment lost 4 bases and the J segment 4 bases; nucleotides outside the gene matches: 9. Germline V lookup: CDR1 MNHNS, CDR2 SASEGT. For the CDR3, the DNA is TGTGCCAGCAGTGCTACACTAGCGGGTCTCGCAGATACGCAGTATTTT. Amino acids: CASSATLAGLADTQYF.

This CDR3 is CASSPSHSGDTEAFF. Written as DNA, the CDR3 is TGTGCCAGCAGCCCCTCACATTCGGGGGACACTGAAGCTTTCTTT. The chain combines TRBV3-1 (or the pseudogene TRBV3-2) with TRBJ1-1, with D perhaps TRBD1 (5 bases). There are 15 residues in the CDR3. The germline CDR1 and CDR2 sequences are LGHDT and YNNKEL (reference sequence). Trimming took 4 bases from V and 3 from J, leaving 15 bases between them.

This sequence joins TRBV6-5 and TRBJ1-3; D perhaps matches TRBD1 (6 bases). The CDR3 length is 16 residues. V lost 3 bases to trimming and J lost 7 bases, with 19 bases between them. Germline V gene data show CDR1 as MNHEY and CDR2 as SVGAGI. CDR3 residues: CASSYEPTGFGNTIYF. CDR3 DNA: TGTGCCAGCAGTTATGAGCCGACAGGCTTTGGGAACACCATATATTTT.

The chain employs TRBV6-5 and TRBJ1-6; possibly TRBD1 for D (6 bases). The germline V gene encodes CDR1 MNHEY and CDR2 SVGAGI. The CDR3 has 14 residues. Trimming stripped 2 bases from V and 9 bases from J, with 11 bases between. The CDR3 DNA sequence: TGTGCCAGCAGTTACGACAGGTGGGCTTCACCCCTCCACTTT. This sequence encodes CASSYDRWASPLHF.

A remark on this clone: This may stem from a read error, because a much larger clone lies one nucleotide away. Distinct nucleotide sequences in the sample also encode this CDR3. This chain uses TRBV3-1 (or the pseudogene TRBV3-2) with TRBJ2-1, with D unresolved. Trimming left V 3 bases short and J 4 bases short, with 4 bases between. The germline gives CDR1 LGHDT, CDR2 YNNKEL (reference sequence). CDR3 length: 12 residues. The CDR3 region is CASSHKYNEQFF. In nucleotides, the CDR3 is TGTGCCAGCAGCCATAAATACAATGAGCAGTTCTTC.

The chain combines TRBV5-1 with TRBJ1-1, with no clear D. Looked up from germline, CDR1 is SGHRS and CDR2 is YFSETQ. There are 14 residues in the CDR3. V lost 1 base and J 4 bases, leaving 11 bases between the germline ends. The CDR3 DNA reads as TGCGCCAGCAGCTTGAGCGGTTGGGGCACTGAAGCTTTCTTT. Encoded protein: CASSLSGWGTEAFF. The full variable domain, completed using reference TRBV5-1 and TRBJ1-1, is KAGVTQTPRYLIKTRGQQVTLSCSPISGHRSVSWYQQTPGQGLQFLFEYFSETQRNKGNFPGRFSGRQFSNSRSEMNVSTLELGDSALYLCASSLSGWGTEAFFGQGTRLTVV.

In regard to this clone: The junction shows a germline mismatch at one end, possibly a read error. V is TRBV10-1 and J is TRBJ2-2, with 8 bases that match TRBD2. Germline V CDR1 and CDR2: WNHNN, SYGVQD (reference sequence). The CDR3 is 16 residues long. CDR3 residues: CASSQSSGSETGELFF. The DNA of the CDR3 is TGCGCCAGCAGTCAGTCTAGCGGGTCCGAGACCGGGGAGCTGTTTTTT.

This clone was found once. Distinct nucleotide sequences in the sample also encode this CDR3. This chain connects TRBV5-1 to TRBJ2-3; maybe TRBD2 (5 bases). With 3 bases removed from V and 2 bases from J, the gap between germline ends came to 10 bases. This CDR3 spans 14 amino acids. Germline V gene data show CDR1 as SGHRS and CDR2 as YFSETQ. The CDR3 reads CASSSGGPTDTQYF. The CDR3 DNA follows: TGCGCCAGCAGCTCTGGAGGCCCCACAGATACGCAGTATTTT.

V is TRBV28 and J is TRBJ2-3, with TRBD2 matching 7 bases. This CDR3 contains 15 residues. CDR1 is MDHEN and CDR2 is SYDVKM in the germline V gene. V shed 8 bases and J 0 bases; nucleotides not matched to a gene: 8. The CDR3 protein is CASGKRGGSTDTQYF. DNA of the CDR3: TGTGCCAGCGGTAAACGCGGGGGTAGCACAGATACGCAGTATTTT.

The CDR3 reads CASSWTGPNQPQHF. In DNA form, the CDR3 reads TGTGCCAGCAGCTGGACAGGGCCGAACCAGCCCCAGCATTTT. V is TRBV7-9 and J is TRBJ1-5; 8 bases line up with TRBD1. CDR1 is SEHNR, CDR2 FQNEAQ, per germline (reference sequence). The V and J ends lost 4 bases and 7 bases, in that order; junction bases with no gene match: 6. There are 14 residues in the CDR3.

The V and J genes are TRBV11-2 and TRBJ2-3, with D hard to call. V shed 5 bases and J shed 0 bases, with 9 bases lying between them. There are 14 residues in the CDR3. Germline assignment: CDR1 SGHAT and CDR2 FQNNGV. The CDR3 region is CASSILTSTDTQYF. For the CDR3, the DNA is TGTGCCAGCAGCATTTTAACTAGCACAGATACGCAGTATTTT.

The rearrangement uses TRBV30 and TRBJ2-7; 8 positions agree with TRBD2. V lost 3 bases to trimming and J lost 2 bases; unmatched junction nucleotides: 3. This CDR3 comprises 13 residues. CDR1 is GTSNPN, CDR2 SVGIG, per germline (reference sequence). DNA for the CDR3: TGTGCCTGGAGCGGGAGGGCCGCCTACGAGCAGTACTTC. It codes for CAWSGRAAYEQYF.

This rearrangement joins TRBV5-1 to TRBJ2-7, with 7 bases fitting TRBD2. The CDR3 runs 15 residues. CDR1 is SGHRS, CDR2 YFSETQ, per germline. Trimming took 2 bases from V and 0 from J; bases not matched to a gene: 5. The CDR3 region has the DNA TGCGCCAGCAGCTTTGAGCGGGGTGACTCCTACGAGCAGTACTTC. Amino acids: CASSFERGDSYEQYF. The full variable domain, its missing parts supplied by reference TRBV5-1 and TRBJ2-7, is KAGVTQTPRYLIKTRGQQVTLSCSPISGHRSVSWYQQTPGQGLQFLFEYFSETQRNKGNFPGRFSGRQFSNSRSEMNVSTLELGDSALYLCASSFERGDSYEQYFGPGTRLTVT.

The chain joins TRBV11-3 to TRBJ2-1; 8 nucleotides line up with TRBD1. The J segment lost 11 bases and the V segment lost 5 bases, leaving 5 bases of the junction unmatched. Germline assignment: CDR1 SGHNT and CDR2 YENEEA. The CDR3 sequence is 12 residues long. CDR3 sequence (DNA): TGTGCCAGCAGCAAAGGACAGGGTCAGCAGTTCTTC. It yields the protein CASSKGQGQQFF.

This clone was picked up a small number of times. The V gene is TRBV7-3, the J gene TRBJ1-1; 9 bases agree with TRBD1. The germline CDR1 and CDR2 sequences are SGHTA and FQGTGA. V gave up 5 bases and J gave up 5 bases; unmatched junction bases: 3. The CDR3 has 13 residues. Here the CDR3 DNA reads TGTGCCAGCAGCCGGGACAGGGATACTGAAGCTTTCTTT. It specifies CASSRDRDTEAFF.

In its sample, this clone was seen once. V and J are TRBV18 and TRBJ2-3, with D uncertain. The CDR3 spans 14 residues. CDR1 KGHSH and CDR2 LQKENI come from the germline V gene. The V and J ends lost 3 bases and 4 bases respectively, with 11 bases between them. The CDR3 is CASSPDWPSDTQYF. CDR3 nucleotide sequence: TGTGCCAGCTCACCCGACTGGCCCTCAGATACGCAGTATTTT.

This chain joins TRBV30 and TRBJ2-3, with 8 bases fitting TRBD2. Germline V CDR1 and CDR2: GTSNPN, SVGIG (reference sequence). The CDR3 sequence is 16 residues long. The trim removed 0 bases at V and 7 bases at J, leaving 12 bases unmatched. CDR3 protein: CAWSVSGGRTRNTQYF. DNA for the CDR3: TGTGCCTGGAGTGTATCTGGCGGGAGGACGAGAAATACGCAGTATTTT.

In DNA form, the CDR3 reads TGTGCCAGCAGCTCCAGGACAGGGCCCTACAATGAGCAGTTCTTC. This encodes CASSSRTGPYNEQFF. The chain carries TRBV3-1 (or the pseudogene TRBV3-2) and TRBJ2-1; 8 bases are a match to TRBD1. This CDR3 is 15 amino acids long. Unmatched junction bases numbered 5, after V lost 5 bases and J lost 2 bases. Germline V gene lookup returns CDR1 LGHDT and CDR2 YNNKEL (reference sequence).

This chain links TRBV28 with TRBJ2-7, with TRBD1 identical over 7 bases. V lost 5 bases to trimming and J lost 3 bases; unmatched junction nucleotides: 7. Germline CDR1 reads MDHEN; CDR2 reads SYDVKM. The CDR3 is 14 amino acids. Here the CDR3 DNA reads TGTGCCAGCAGTCCCGGGACAGCGAACTACGAGCAGTACTTC. It translates to CASSPGTANYEQYF.

The CDR3 nucleotides are TGTGCCACCAGTGCGAAGGGGGGGGCCTACGAGCAGTACTTC. Its translation: CATSAKGGAYEQYF. The chain couples TRBV24-1 to TRBJ2-7, with D possibly TRBD2 on 7 matching bases. The ends were cut back, 5 bases at V and 2 bases at J, with 12 bases in the middle. The CDR3 contains 14 residues. CDR1 KGHDR and CDR2 SFDVKD come from the germline V gene.

Only a few counts were recorded for this clone. This rearrangement joins TRBV5-1 to TRBJ1-1; D is undetermined. The CDR3 is 14 amino acids. The V gene lost 0 bases and the J gene lost 5 bases, with 11 bases spanning the gap. Per the germline V gene, CDR1 is SGHRS and CDR2 is YFSETQ. The CDR3 region is CASSLVPGSTEAFF. CDR3 DNA: TGCGCCAGCAGCTTGGTTCCAGGAAGTACTGAAGCTTTCTTT.

The chain combines TRBV9 with TRBJ2-5; 11 nucleotides align to TRBD2. The germline CDR1 and CDR2 sequences are SGDLS and YYNGEE. The CDR3 is 15 amino acids. V trimming: 2 bases; J trimming: 5 bases; junction bases outside the gene matches: 5. CDR3 loop: CASSVGLAGGETQYF. The CDR3 nucleotides are TGTGCCAGCAGCGTCGGGCTAGCGGGGGGTGAGACCCAGTACTTC.

V usage is TRBV18 and J usage is TRBJ1-5; the match to TRBD1 covers 7 bases. The CDR3 is 16 residues long. The germline CDR1 and CDR2 sequences are KGHSH and LQKENI. Losses at the gene ends were 6 bases for V and 0 bases for J; bases not matched to a gene: 8. The CDR3 DNA is TGTGCCAGCTCGGTCACGGGACAGTATAGCAATCAGCCCCAGCATTTT. Translated, it gives CASSVTGQYSNQPQHF. The whole variable domain, remainder taken from reference TRBV18 and TRBJ1-5, is NAGVMQNPRHLVRRRGQEARLRCSPMKGHSHVYWYRQLPEEGLKFMVYLQKENIIDESGMPKERFSAEFPKEGPSILRIQQVVRGDSAAYFCASSVTGQYSNQPQHFGDGTRLSIL.

CDR3 in DNA: TGTGCCAGCAGCCTTCGACAGGCCGGTAATGAAAAACTGTTTTTT. Its protein product is CASSLRQAGNEKLFF. The chain couples TRBV7-9 to TRBJ1-4, with a weak D call TRBD1 (6 bases). CDR1 and CDR2 from the germline V gene are SEHNR and FQNEAQ (reference sequence). With 5 bases removed from V and 4 bases from J, the gap between germline ends came to 14 bases. The CDR3 runs 15 residues. The whole variable domain, filled in from reference TRBV7-9 and TRBJ1-4, reads DTGVSQNPRHKITKRGQNVTFRCDPISEHNRLYWYRQTLGQGPEFLTYFQNEAQLEKSRLLSDRFSAERPKGSFSTLEIQRTEQGDSAMYLCASSLRQAGNEKLFFGSGTQLSVL.